This TCR beta chain was captured by sequencing in a study of graft-versus-host responses after intestinal transplantation. At the level of the study: The whole recipient group had anti-thymocyte globulin induction followed by tacrolimus and steroids for 2 to 3 years.

Overall study findings and caveats: GvH clones appeared in recipient marrow, some first in ileum or blood.

The method was immunoSEQ multiplex PCR; TCRdb's version includes in-frame clones alone and lacks a portion of them. The sample carries under 75,000 clones, about nine tenths recorded once. The V end was cut by 5 bases, the J end by 0 bases, with 10 bases between. The germline gives CDR1 SQVTM, CDR2 ANQGSEA. This CDR3 has 13 residues. On this clone itself: Its antigen is not identified.

Both intraepithelial and lamina propria lymphocytes were released by processing graft tissue. This chain uses TRBV29-1 with TRBJ1-2, with a tentative D call TRBD1 (5 bases). The TCR originated in a human patient who received an intestinal transplant, so some T cells may come from the graft donor. The sample was ileum tissue, taken about 350 days after transplant. CDR3 nucleotide sequence: TGCAGCGTTACTGACAGCGCTAACTATGGCTACACCTTC. Its protein product is CSVTDSANYGYTF.